Listed here are 10 T cell receptor beta chains from one sample, sequenced in a study of cytotoxic CD8 clonotypes in ibrutinib-treated CLL. Generated by immunoSEQ multiplex PCR, the TCRdb table keeps only in-frame clones and is missing some. The sample lists around 310,000 clones, around four fifths occurring once. The sequenced sample was PBMCs, obtained before ibrutinib treatment. These receptors were obtained from a human donor with chronic lymphocytic leukemia.

J is TRBJ1-2 and V is TRBV19; D not resolved. Germline CDR1 is LNHDA and CDR2 is SQIVND (reference sequence). The CDR3 sequence is 12 residues long. V lost 5 bases to trimming and J lost 4 bases, with 8 bases between them. The CDR3 nucleotides are TGTGCCAGTAGTTTCAGCTCCTATGGCTACACCTTC. This gives the protein CASSFSSYGYTF.

This chain connects TRBV9 to TRBJ1-1, with D unclear. V lost 4 bases to trimming and J lost 3 bases, with 25 bases between them. Germline V gene lookup returns CDR1 SGDLS and CDR2 YYNGEE. The CDR3 length is 18 residues. The CDR3 coding sequence is TGTGCCAGCAGCCCTTGGGCCATTCCCATTCCCCCGGACACTGAAGCTTTCTTT. The encoded protein is CASSPWAIPIPPDTEAFF.

The chain employs TRBV7-3 and TRBJ1-2; 10 nucleotides agree with TRBD1. Germline CDR1 is SGHTA and CDR2 is FQGTGA. This CDR3 has 14 residues. With V trimmed by 5 bases and J by 7 bases, 7 bases remained unmatched. The CDR3: CASSPTGGYAGYTF. CDR3 DNA: TGTGCCAGCAGCCCGACAGGGGGCTACGCTGGCTACACCTTC.

V gene TRBV11-2 combines with J gene TRBJ2-7, with 9 positions matching TRBD2. Germline CDR1 is SGHAT and CDR2 is FQNNGV. The CDR3 contains 16 residues. Trimming removed 0 bases from V and 3 bases from J; junction bases left unmatched: 6. CDR3 sequence reads: CASSLDPSGTRYEQYF. CDR3 in DNA: TGTGCCAGCAGCTTAGACCCTAGCGGGACCCGCTACGAGCAGTACTTC.

In this sample, this clone turned up once. This chain connects TRBV7-9 to TRBJ2-1, with D possibly TRBD2 on 6 matching bases. CDR1 and CDR2 from the germline V gene are SEHNR and FQNEAQ (reference sequence). The CDR3 runs 14 residues. V was shortened by 6 bases and J by 4 bases, with 13 bases between the two germline ends. The DNA for the CDR3 is TGTGCCAGCAGATCCGGGACTGAGTACAATGAGCAGTTCTTC. It encodes CASRSGTEYNEQFF.

This chain uses TRBV27 with TRBJ2-7; D may be TRBD2 (6 bases). Germline V gene sequence: CDR1 MNHEY, CDR2 SMNVEV (reference sequence). This CDR3 comprises 16 residues. V was pared by 4 bases and J by 1 base, with 17 bases between. The CDR3 DNA follows: TGTGCCAGCAGTTCAAGTATGTCGGGGGATTCCTACGAGCAGTACTTC. Amino acid sequence: CASSSSMSGDSYEQYF.

The chain couples TRBV10-3 to TRBJ1-1; perhaps TRBD1 as D (6 bases). Germline lookup yields CDR1 ENHRY and CDR2 SYGVKD. CDR3 size: 13 residues. Between the trimmed V and J ends, which lost 6 bases and 3 bases, there was a span of 11 bases. This CDR3 reads CAISKGEDTEAFF. DNA of the CDR3: TGTGCCATCAGCAAGGGGGAGGACACTGAAGCTTTCTTT.

This clone was seen only a few times. The genes are TRBV19 and TRBJ2-2; unclear D gene. The V end was cut by 2 bases, the J end by 9 bases, with 7 bases between. Germline V lookup: CDR1 LNHDA, CDR2 SQIVND (reference sequence). The CDR3 length is 12 residues. The CDR3 coding sequence is TGTGCCAGTAGTATACGTGACAGGGAGCTGTTTTTT. Translation: CASSIRDRELFF.

The V call is TRBV15, the J call TRBJ1-2, with D possibly matching TRBD1 (5 bases). V dropped 3 bases and J dropped 3 bases, with 11 bases sitting between them. Germline CDR1 is LNHNV and CDR2 is YYDKDF (reference sequence). This CDR3 region has 14 residues. CDR3 amino acids: CATSRRGDDYGYTF. In DNA, the CDR3 is TGTGCCACCAGCAGGAGAGGGGACGACTATGGCTACACCTTC.

The V call is TRBV9, the J call TRBJ2-7, with a possible D match to TRBD2 (5 bases). The germline V gene has CDR1 SGDLS and CDR2 YYNGEE. V was shortened by 2 bases and J by 2 bases, with 11 bases between the two germline ends. The CDR3 contains 14 residues. The CDR3 spells CASSVYSGPYEQYF. The CDR3 DNA reads as TGTGCCAGCAGCGTCTACAGCGGACCCTACGAGCAGTACTTC.